The entry below gives a single TCR beta chain sequence along with its context. Its antigen is currently unknown. Donors were drawn from the approximately 120-subject validation cohort, separate from the roughly 670-subject first cohort. Produced via immunoSEQ multiplex PCR; TCRdb's table is partial and in-frame only. Of over 110,000 clones detected, about nine tenths appear once; the ten largest clones hold less than 3.5%. These data are taken from a study of cytomegalovirus exposure and HLA in healthy donors. Study overall: Later analysis reported that the roughly 120 validation repertoires shared the platform of the 650 to 700 first-cohort repertoires.

Findings of the study overall: There were 150 or so TCR beta chains listed as cytomegalovirus-associated. There were some public TCRs occurring in many donors, but most TCR sequences were rare.

Germline V gene data show CDR1 as SNHLY and CDR2 as FYNNEI. This CDR3 is 12 amino acids long. Deletions cut 5 bases from V and 0 bases from J, with 2 bases between. This clonotype was obtained from a man in his late teens or twenties in good health and CMV-seronegative. The sequencing input was PBMCs. The chain combines TRBV2 with TRBJ1-3, with D unresolved. The CDR3 DNA sequence: TGTGCCAGCAGTTACTCTGGAAACACCATATATTTT. Protein: CASSYSGNTIYF.